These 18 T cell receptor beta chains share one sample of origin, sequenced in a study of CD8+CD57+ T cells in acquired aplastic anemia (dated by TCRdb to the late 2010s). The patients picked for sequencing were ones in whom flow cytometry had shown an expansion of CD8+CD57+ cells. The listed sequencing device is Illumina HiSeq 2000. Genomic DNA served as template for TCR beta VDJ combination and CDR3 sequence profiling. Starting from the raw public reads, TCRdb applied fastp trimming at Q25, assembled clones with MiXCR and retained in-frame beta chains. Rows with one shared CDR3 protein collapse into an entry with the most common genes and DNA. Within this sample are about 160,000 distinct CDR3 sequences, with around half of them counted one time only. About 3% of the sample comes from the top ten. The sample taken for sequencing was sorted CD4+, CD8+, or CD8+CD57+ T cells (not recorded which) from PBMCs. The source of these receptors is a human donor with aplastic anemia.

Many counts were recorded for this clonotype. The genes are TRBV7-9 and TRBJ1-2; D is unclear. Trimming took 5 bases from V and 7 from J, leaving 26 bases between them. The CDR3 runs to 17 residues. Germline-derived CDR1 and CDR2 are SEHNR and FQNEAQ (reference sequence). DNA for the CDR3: TGTGCCAGCAGCCCTAGCGGGCAGACGACAAGTCTGGGTGGCTACACCTTC. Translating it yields CASSPSGQTTSLGGYTF.

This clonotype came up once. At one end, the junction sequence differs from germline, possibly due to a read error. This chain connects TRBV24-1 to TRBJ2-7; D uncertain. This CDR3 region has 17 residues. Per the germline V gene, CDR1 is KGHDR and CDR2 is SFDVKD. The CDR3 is CATSATFPKGIPYEQYF. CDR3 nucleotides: TGCGCCACCAGTGCCACATTTCCGAAGGGTATCCCCTACGAGCAGTACTTC.

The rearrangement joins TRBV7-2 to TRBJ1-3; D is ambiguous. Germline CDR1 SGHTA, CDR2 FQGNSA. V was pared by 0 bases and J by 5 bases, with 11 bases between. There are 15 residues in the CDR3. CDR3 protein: CASSLAADSRNTIYF. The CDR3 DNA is TGTGCCAGCAGCTTAGCAGCAGATTCGAGAAACACCATATATTTT.

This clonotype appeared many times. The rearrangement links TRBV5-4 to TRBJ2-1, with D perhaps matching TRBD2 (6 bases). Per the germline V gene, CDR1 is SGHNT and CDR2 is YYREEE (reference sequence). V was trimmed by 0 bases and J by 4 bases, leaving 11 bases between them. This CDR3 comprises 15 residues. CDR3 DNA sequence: TGTGCCAGCAGCTTGGGGGTAGCGGAATACAATGAGCAGTTCTTC. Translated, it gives CASSLGVAEYNEQFF.

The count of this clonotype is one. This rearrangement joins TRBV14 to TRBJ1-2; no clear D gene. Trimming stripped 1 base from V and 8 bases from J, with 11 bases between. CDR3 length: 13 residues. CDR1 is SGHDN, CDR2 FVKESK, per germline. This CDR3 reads CASSQGGVGGYTF. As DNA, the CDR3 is TGTGCCAGCAGCCAAGGGGGAGTGGGAGGCTACACCTTC. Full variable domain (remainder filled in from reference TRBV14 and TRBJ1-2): EAGVTQFPSHSVIEKGQTVTLRCDPISGHDNLYWYRRVMGKEIKFLLHFVKESKQDESGMPNNRFLAERTGGTYSTLKVQPAELEDSGVYFCASSQGGVGGYTFGSGTRLTVV.

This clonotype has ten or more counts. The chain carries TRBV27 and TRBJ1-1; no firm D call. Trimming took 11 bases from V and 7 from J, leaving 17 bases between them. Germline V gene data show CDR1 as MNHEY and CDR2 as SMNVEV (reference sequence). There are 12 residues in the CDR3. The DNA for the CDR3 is TGTGCCCCCCAACATGAGGATTTTGAAGCTTTCTTT. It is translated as CAPQHEDFEAFF.

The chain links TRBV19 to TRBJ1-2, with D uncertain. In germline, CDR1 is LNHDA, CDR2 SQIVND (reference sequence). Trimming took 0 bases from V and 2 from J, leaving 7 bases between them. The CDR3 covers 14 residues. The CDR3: CASSIDRRNYGYTF. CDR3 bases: TGTGCCAGTAGTATAGATCGAAGAAACTATGGCTACACCTTC.

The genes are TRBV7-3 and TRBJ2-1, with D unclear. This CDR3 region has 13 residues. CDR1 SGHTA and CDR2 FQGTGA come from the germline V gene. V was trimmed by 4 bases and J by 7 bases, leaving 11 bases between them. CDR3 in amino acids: CASSSLTSNEQFF. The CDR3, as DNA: TGTGCCAGCAGCTCTCTCACTTCGAATGAGCAGTTCTTC.

CDR3 in amino acids: CASSISGRADTQFF. The DNA for the CDR3 is TGTGCCAGCAGCATTAGCGGGAGGGCAGATACGCAGTTCTTC. The chain links TRBV7-3 to TRBJ2-1; 11 positions match TRBD2. V was pared by 5 bases and J by 12 bases, with 9 bases of the junction left unmatched. CDR3 length: 14 residues. Germline values: CDR1 SGHTA, CDR2 FQGTGA.

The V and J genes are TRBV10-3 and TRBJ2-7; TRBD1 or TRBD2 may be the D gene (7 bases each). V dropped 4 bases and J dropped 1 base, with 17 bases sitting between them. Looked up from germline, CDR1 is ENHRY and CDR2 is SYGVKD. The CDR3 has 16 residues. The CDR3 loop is CAISAPSGGQSYEQYF. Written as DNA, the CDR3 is TGTGCCATCAGTGCTCCCTCGGGGGGACAGTCCTACGAGCAGTACTTC.

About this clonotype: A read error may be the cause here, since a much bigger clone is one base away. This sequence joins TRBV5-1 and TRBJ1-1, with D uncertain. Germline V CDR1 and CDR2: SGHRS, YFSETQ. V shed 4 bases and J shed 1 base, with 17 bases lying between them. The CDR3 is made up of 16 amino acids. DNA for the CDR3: TGCGCCAGCAGCGCTCCGTTCGGCCATACGAACACTGAAGCTTTCTTT. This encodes CASSAPFGHTNTEAFF. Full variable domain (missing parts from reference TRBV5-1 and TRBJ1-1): KAGVTQTPRYLIKTRGQQVTLSCSPISGHRSVSWYQQTPGQGLQFLFEYFSETQRNKGNFPGRFSGRQFSNSRSEMNVSTLELGDSALYLCASSAPFGHTNTEAFFGQGTRLTVV.

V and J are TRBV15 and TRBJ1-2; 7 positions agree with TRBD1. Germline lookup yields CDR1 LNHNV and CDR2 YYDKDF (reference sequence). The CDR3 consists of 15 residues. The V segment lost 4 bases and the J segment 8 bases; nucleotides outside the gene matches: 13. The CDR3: CATSNLLDRVEGYTF. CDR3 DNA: TGTGCCACCAGCAACCTCCTAGACAGGGTGGAAGGCTACACCTTC.

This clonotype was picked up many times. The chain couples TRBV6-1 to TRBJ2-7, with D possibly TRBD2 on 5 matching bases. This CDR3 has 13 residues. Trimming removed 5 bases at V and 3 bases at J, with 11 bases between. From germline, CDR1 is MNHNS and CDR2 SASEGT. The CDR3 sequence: CASSPPGDYEQYF. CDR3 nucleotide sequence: TGTGCCAGCAGTCCGCCCGGGGACTACGAGCAGTACTTC.

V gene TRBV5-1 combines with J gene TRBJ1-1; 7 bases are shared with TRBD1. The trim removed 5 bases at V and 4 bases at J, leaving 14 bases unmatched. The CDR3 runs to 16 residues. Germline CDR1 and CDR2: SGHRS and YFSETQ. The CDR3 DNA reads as TGCGCCAGCAGAGCTGACAGGGCGGGGATGGGCACTGAAGCTTTCTTT. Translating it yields CASRADRAGMGTEAFF. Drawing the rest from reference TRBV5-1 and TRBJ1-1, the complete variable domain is KAGVTQTPRYLIKTRGQQVTLSCSPISGHRSVSWYQQTPGQGLQFLFEYFSETQRNKGNFPGRFSGRQFSNSRSEMNVSTLELGDSALYLCASRADRAGMGTEAFFGQGTRLTVV.

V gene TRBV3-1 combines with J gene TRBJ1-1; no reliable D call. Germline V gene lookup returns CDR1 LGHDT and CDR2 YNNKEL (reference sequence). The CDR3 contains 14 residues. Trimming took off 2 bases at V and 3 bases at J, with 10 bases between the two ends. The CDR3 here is CASSQSRADTEAFF. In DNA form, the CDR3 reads TGTGCCAGCAGCCAATCGCGAGCGGACACTGAAGCTTTCTTT.

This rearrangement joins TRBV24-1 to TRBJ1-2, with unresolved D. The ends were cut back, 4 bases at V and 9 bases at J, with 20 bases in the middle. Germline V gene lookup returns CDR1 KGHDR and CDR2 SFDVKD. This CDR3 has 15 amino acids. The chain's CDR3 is CATSDTQGTPLSYTF. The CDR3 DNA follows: TGTGCCACCAGTGACACGCAAGGAACCCCTTTGAGCTACACCTTC.

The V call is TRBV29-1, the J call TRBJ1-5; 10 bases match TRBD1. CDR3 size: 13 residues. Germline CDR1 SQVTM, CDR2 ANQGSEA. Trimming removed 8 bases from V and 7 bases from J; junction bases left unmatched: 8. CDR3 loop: CSSSGTGDQPQHF. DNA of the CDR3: TGCAGCTCCAGTGGGACAGGGGACCAGCCCCAGCATTTT. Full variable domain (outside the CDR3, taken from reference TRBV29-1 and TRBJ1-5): SAVISQKPSRDICQRGTSLTIQCQVDSQVTMMFWYRQQPGQSLTLIATANQGSEATYESGFVIDKFPISRPNLTFSTLTVSNMSPEDSSIYLCSSSGTGDQPQHFGDGTRLSIL.

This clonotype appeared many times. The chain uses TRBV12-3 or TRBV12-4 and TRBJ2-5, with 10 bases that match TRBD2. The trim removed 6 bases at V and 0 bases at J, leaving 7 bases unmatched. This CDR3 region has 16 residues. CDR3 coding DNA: TGTGCCAGCAGCCCCAGCGGGAGGGGGTACCAAGAGACCCAGTACTTC. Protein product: CASSPSGRGYQETQYF.